The present T cell receptor (beta chain) was sequenced within a study of control samples from healthy donors and cancer patients. Germline values: CDR1 SGDLS, CDR2 YYNGEE. With 7 bases clipped from V and 4 bases from J, the junction kept 9 bases outside the gene matches. This CDR3 contains 14 residues. Sequencing was performed with immunoSEQ multiplex PCR; in TCRdb, only in-frame clones are kept and a portion is missing. Of about 100,000 clones in the sample, 87% were seen once. The clonotype originates from a woman in her forties or fifties in good health. V is TRBV9 and J is TRBJ2-5, with 8 bases matching TRBD2. Source material: blood. This chain's CDR3 is CASARGGFRETQYF. CDR3 nucleotide sequence: TGTGCCAGCGCACGGGGGGGTTTCCGAGAGACCCAGTACTTC.